Listed here are 26 T cell receptor beta chains from one sample, sequenced in a study of T cell responses to AZD1222 COVID-19 vaccine. Libraries were prepared by immunoSEQ multiplex PCR; TCRdb keeps only in-frame clonotypes and omits some of them. The table lists 150,000 to 200,000 clones, approximately 94% of them singletons, with about 9.2% in the top ten. The sequencing here drew on peripheral blood, taken on day 0 of AZD1222 vaccination. Receptors were obtained from an adult in good health.

This clone showed up just once. This sequence joins TRBV25-1 and TRBJ2-3, with D hard to call. This CDR3 is built from 12 residues. CDR1 is MGHDK, CDR2 SYGVNS, per germline. V was trimmed by 3 bases and J by 4 bases, leaving 5 bases between them. This CDR3 reads CASSENADTQYF. In nucleotides, the CDR3 is TGTGCCAGCAGTGAGAACGCAGATACGCAGTATTTT. Based on the CDR3 plus reference TRBV25-1 and TRBJ2-3, the full variable domain is EADIYQTPRYLVIGTGKKITLECSQTMGHDKMYWYQQDPGMELHLIHYSYGVNSTEKGDLSSESTVSRIRTEHFPLTLESARPSHTSQYLCASSENADTQYFGPGTRLTVL.

This sequence joins TRBV28 and TRBJ1-1; the D is unclear. Between the trimmed V and J ends, which lost 8 bases and 1 base, there was a span of 11 bases. The germline V gene encodes CDR1 MDHEN and CDR2 SYDVKM. The CDR3 contains 13 residues. The CDR3 nucleotides are TGTGCCAGCCCAGGACCGGAGAACACTGAAGCTTTCTTT. Translation gives CASPGPENTEAFF. Filled out from reference TRBV28 and TRBJ1-1, the complete variable domain reads DVKVTQSSRYLVKRTGEKVFLECVQDMDHENMFWYRQDPGLGLRLIYFSYDVKMKEKGDIPEGYSVSREKKERFSLILESASTNQTSMYLCASPGPENTEAFFGQGTRLTVV.

The V and J genes are TRBV5-4 and TRBJ2-1; TRBD1 aligns across 10 bases. V lost 4 bases, J lost 3 bases, and 7 bases stayed unmatched. This CDR3 region has 16 residues. Germline loops: CDR1 SGHNT, CDR2 YYREEE (reference sequence). The CDR3 DNA reads as TGTGCCAGCAGCAACCCGGGACAGGGGATCTACAATGAGCAGTTCTTC. It encodes CASSNPGQGIYNEQFF.

The rearrangement joins TRBV19 to TRBJ1-5, with D hard to call. Germline CDR1 reads LNHDA; CDR2 reads SQIVND (reference sequence). V was shortened by 3 bases and J by 5 bases, with 8 bases between the two germline ends. This CDR3 contains 13 residues. The CDR3 loop is CASSIGGHQPQHF. The CDR3, as DNA: TGTGCCAGTAGTATCGGTGGGCATCAGCCCCAGCATTTT.

The CDR3 loop is CASSVDWLGGYTF. In nucleotides, the CDR3 is TGTGCCAGCAGCGTAGACTGGCTTGGCGGCTACACCTTC. V usage is TRBV9 and J usage is TRBJ1-2, with unresolved D. V was pared by 0 bases and J by 8 bases, with 11 bases between. Looked up from germline, CDR1 is SGDLS and CDR2 is YYNGEE. The length of the CDR3 is 13 residues.

The chain uses TRBV6-4 and TRBJ2-6, with 10 bases fitting TRBD2. The V gene end was trimmed by 3 bases and the J gene end by 0 bases; junction bases not matched to a gene: 5. Per the germline V gene, CDR1 is MRHNA and CDR2 is SNTAGT. CDR3 length: 18 amino acids. DNA of the CDR3: TGTGCCAGCAGTGAGGGGACTAGCGCCGCCTCTGGGGCCAACGTCCTGACTTTC. This codes for CASSEGTSAASGANVLTF.

This sequence joins TRBV12-3 or TRBV12-4 and TRBJ1-1; 9 bases map to TRBD1. V lost 3 bases and J lost 11; bases outside the gene matches: 7. The CDR3 runs 13 residues. CDR3 DNA: TGTGCCAGCAGTTTCACAGGGGGCTCCCTGGCTTTCTTT. Amino acids: CASSFTGGSLAFF.

The chain uses TRBV27 and TRBJ2-7; D is uncertain. Trimming stripped 1 base from V and 7 bases from J, with 17 bases between. CDR1 and CDR2 from the germline V gene are MNHEY and SMNVEV (reference sequence). The CDR3 consists of 15 residues. As DNA, the CDR3 is TGTGCCAGCAGTTTATTTTTGGTGGCCGAGAGGGAGCAGTACTTC. Translated: CASSLFLVAEREQYF.

The chain employs TRBV6-5 and TRBJ2-7; the D gene could be TRBD1 or TRBD2 (5 bases each). V was cut by 2 bases and J by 5 bases, with 13 bases left in between. From germline, CDR1 is MNHEY and CDR2 SVGAGI. This CDR3 spans 14 amino acids. This CDR3 is CASSYEGRKNEQYF. The CDR3 bases are TGTGCCAGCAGTTACGAGGGGCGAAAGAACGAGCAGTACTTC.

This chain uses TRBV4-3 with TRBJ1-1; the D gene is possibly TRBD1 (5 bases). The CDR3 runs to 15 residues. Germline loops: CDR1 LGHNA, CDR2 YSLEER. The germline V and J ends were trimmed by 0 bases and 8 bases, with 16 bases remaining between them. The CDR3 DNA follows: TGCGCCAGCAGCCAAGATCGGGGCCCCGAGCGGGAAGCTTTCTTT. It codes for CASSQDRGPEREAFF.

The gene calls are TRBV6-1 and TRBJ2-1; possibly TRBD1 for D (6 bases). The CDR3 totals 15 residues. V lost 3 bases and J 5 bases, leaving 14 bases between the germline ends. CDR1 and CDR2 from the germline V gene are MNHNS and SASEGT. The CDR3 DNA reads as TGTGCCAGCAGTGAGGCCCAGGGGCCAGACAATGAGCAGTTCTTC. Translation gives CASSEAQGPDNEQFF.

V usage is TRBV4-1 and J usage is TRBJ1-3; the D gene is possibly TRBD1 (5 bases). This CDR3 is built from 18 residues. Germline V CDR1 and CDR2: MGHRA, YSYEKL. Trimming cost V 0 bases and J 3 bases, with 18 bases left between them. CDR3 bases: TGCGCCAGCAGCCAAGATAACCTCTTAGGGGTCTTTGGAAACACCATATATTTT. It encodes CASSQDNLLGVFGNTIYF.

The chain combines TRBV25-1 with TRBJ1-2, with a weak D call TRBD1 (6 bases). CDR1 and CDR2 from the germline V gene are MGHDK and SYGVNS. Trimming pared 6 bases from V and 8 bases from J, leaving 13 bases between. The CDR3 extends over 12 amino acids. The CDR3 DNA is TGTGCCAGCAGGGCTAACAGGGACGGCTACACCTTC. Translated, it gives CASRANRDGYTF.

The chain carries TRBV5-1 and TRBJ1-2; D is unresolved. The CDR3 has 14 residues. Trimming shortened V by 4 bases and J by 5 bases, and 15 bases separated the two germline ends. Looked up from germline, CDR1 is SGHRS and CDR2 is YFSETQ. DNA of the CDR3: TGCGCCAGCAGCCCAGACACCTTGGGGTATGGCTACACCTTC. As protein: CASSPDTLGYGYTF.

V usage is TRBV30 and J usage is TRBJ1-2; tentatively, D is TRBD1 (5 bases). V gave up 0 bases and J gave up 6 bases, with 11 bases separating them. Looked up from germline, CDR1 is GTSNPN and CDR2 is SVGIG (reference sequence). The CDR3 is 13 amino acids. The DNA for the CDR3 is TGTGCCTGGAGTGTACCATCGGGGGATGGCTACACCTTC. Translation gives CAWSVPSGDGYTF.

The table lists this clone with a count of one. J is TRBJ1-5 and V is TRBV7-2; TRBD1 is a possible D gene (6 bases). Germline V gene sequence: CDR1 SGHTA, CDR2 FQGNSA. This CDR3 is 15 amino acids long. V was pared by 5 bases and J by 0 bases, with 11 bases between. CDR3: CASSAQGYSNQPQHF. CDR3 DNA: TGTGCCAGCAGCGCACAGGGATATAGCAATCAGCCCCAGCATTTT.

The V call is TRBV28, the J call TRBJ1-2, with TRBD1 as a possible D gene (5 bases). Trimming cost V 3 bases and J 5 bases, with 19 bases left between them. Germline V gives CDR1 MDHEN, CDR2 SYDVKM. The CDR3 has 16 amino acids. The CDR3 region is CASSFSLSGPVYGYTF. In DNA form, the CDR3 reads TGTGCCAGCAGTTTCTCCCTCTCGGGGCCTGTATATGGCTACACCTTC.

The V call is TRBV9, the J call TRBJ2-7; TRBD1 matches 9 bases. This CDR3 is 14 amino acids long. Trimming took 0 bases from V and 7 from J; bases not matched to a gene: 5. Germline assignment: CDR1 SGDLS and CDR2 YYNGEE. The CDR3 region has the DNA TGTGCCAGCAGCGTAGAGGACAGGGGAAGAGAGCAGTACTTC. Translating it yields CASSVEDRGREQYF.

The chain carries TRBV11-2 and TRBJ1-2, with D perhaps matching TRBD1 (6 bases). The CDR3 is 13 residues long. Germline-derived CDR1 and CDR2 are SGHAT and FQNNGV. The V gene lost 4 bases and the J gene lost 4 bases, with 10 bases spanning the gap. The DNA for the CDR3 is TGTGCCAGCAGCTCCTCAGGGGCCTATGGCTACACCTTC. Translation: CASSSSGAYGYTF.

J is TRBJ2-7 and V is TRBV28; D uncertain. With 5 bases removed from V and 5 bases from J, the gap between germline ends came to 13 bases. The V gene's germline CDR1 is MDHEN and CDR2 SYDVKM. The CDR3 length is 13 residues. The CDR3: CASSLGWVDEQYF. The CDR3 DNA reads TGTGCCAGCAGTCTGGGATGGGTCGACGAGCAGTACTTC.

This sequence joins TRBV16 and TRBJ1-2; perhaps TRBD1 as D (5 bases). Trimming removed 6 bases from V and 2 bases from J, with 7 bases in between. The CDR3 is made up of 12 amino acids. The germline V gene encodes CDR1 KGHSY and CDR2 FQNENV. This CDR3 is CASRAGNYGYTF. The CDR3 DNA follows: TGTGCCAGCAGGGCAGGGAACTATGGCTACACCTTC.

The V call is TRBV28, the J call TRBJ1-2, with D possibly being TRBD1 (6 bases). Trimming took 7 bases from V and 8 from J, leaving 11 bases between them. The germline V gene has CDR1 MDHEN and CDR2 SYDVKM. This CDR3 comprises 11 residues. The CDR3 reads CASNQGRGYTF. CDR3 nucleotide sequence: TGTGCCAGCAATCAGGGGCGAGGCTACACCTTC.

This sequence joins TRBV2 and TRBJ1-4; D gene uncertain. The germline CDR1 and CDR2 sequences are SNHLY and FYNNEI. V was trimmed by 6 bases and J by 8 bases, leaving 10 bases between them. The CDR3 spans 12 residues. The CDR3 DNA sequence: TGTGCCAGCAGCCAAGCGGGAGAAAAACTGTTTTTT. Amino acid sequence: CASSQAGEKLFF.

This rearrangement joins TRBV6-4 to TRBJ2-1; 7 bases are shared with TRBD1. This CDR3 comprises 12 residues. The V and J ends lost 8 bases and 9 bases, in that order; junction bases with no gene match: 7. Germline V gene data show CDR1 as MRHNA and CDR2 as SNTAGT. CDR3 amino acids: CASSTGLGEQFF. The CDR3 coding sequence is TGTGCCAGCTCGACAGGGTTGGGTGAGCAGTTCTTC.

The CDR3 coding sequence is TGTGCCAGCAGTGCCGGGACAGTCCTAAATGGCTACACCTTC. Translated, it gives CASSAGTVLNGYTF. The rearrangement links TRBV25-1 to TRBJ1-2, with 7 positions matching TRBD1. The V and J ends lost 4 bases and 6 bases, in that order; junction bases with no gene match: 8. This CDR3 has 14 residues. CDR1 is MGHDK, CDR2 SYGVNS, per germline.

The chain employs TRBV28 and TRBJ2-5, with D uncertain. Germline CDR1 and CDR2: MDHEN and SYDVKM. The CDR3 extends over 13 amino acids. V lost 6 bases and J 2 bases, leaving 10 bases between the germline ends. CDR3 residues: CASSTQRQETQYF. As DNA, the CDR3 is TGTGCCAGCAGCACCCAAAGGCAAGAGACCCAGTACTTC.